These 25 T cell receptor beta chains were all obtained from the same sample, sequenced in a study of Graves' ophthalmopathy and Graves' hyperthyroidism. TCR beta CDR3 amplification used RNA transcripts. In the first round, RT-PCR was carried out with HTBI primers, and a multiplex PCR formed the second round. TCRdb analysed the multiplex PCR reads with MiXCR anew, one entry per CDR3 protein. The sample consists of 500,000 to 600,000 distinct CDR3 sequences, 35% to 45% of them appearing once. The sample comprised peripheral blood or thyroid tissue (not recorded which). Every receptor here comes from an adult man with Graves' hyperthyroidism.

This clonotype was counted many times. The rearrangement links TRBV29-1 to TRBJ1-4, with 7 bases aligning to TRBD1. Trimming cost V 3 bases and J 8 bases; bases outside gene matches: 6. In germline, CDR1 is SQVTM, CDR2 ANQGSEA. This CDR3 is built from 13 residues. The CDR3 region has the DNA TGCAGCGTTGAGACAGGGCCCTCAGAAAAACTGTTTTTT. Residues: CSVETGPSEKLFF.

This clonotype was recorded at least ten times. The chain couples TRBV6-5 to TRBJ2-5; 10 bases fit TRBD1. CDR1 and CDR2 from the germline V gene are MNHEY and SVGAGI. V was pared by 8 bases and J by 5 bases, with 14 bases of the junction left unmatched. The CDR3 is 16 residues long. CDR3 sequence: CASHYSPTGGLETQYF. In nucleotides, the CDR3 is TGTGCCAGCCACTACTCCCCGACAGGGGGCTTGGAGACCCAGTACTTC.

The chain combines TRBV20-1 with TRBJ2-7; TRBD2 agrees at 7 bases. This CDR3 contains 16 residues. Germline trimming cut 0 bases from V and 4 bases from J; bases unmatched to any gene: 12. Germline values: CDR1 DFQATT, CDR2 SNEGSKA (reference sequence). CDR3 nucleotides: TGCAGTGCTAGAGAAGATCTGGGGGGAGGGCCTTACGAGCAGTACTTC. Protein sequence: CSAREDLGGGPYEQYF.

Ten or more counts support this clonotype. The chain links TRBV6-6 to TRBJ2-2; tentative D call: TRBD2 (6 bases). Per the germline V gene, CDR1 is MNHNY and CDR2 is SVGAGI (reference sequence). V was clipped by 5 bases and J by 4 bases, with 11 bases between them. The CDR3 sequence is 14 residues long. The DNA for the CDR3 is TGTGCCAGCAGTCGGGACTTAAGCACCGGGGAGCTGTTTTTT. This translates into CASSRDLSTGELFF.

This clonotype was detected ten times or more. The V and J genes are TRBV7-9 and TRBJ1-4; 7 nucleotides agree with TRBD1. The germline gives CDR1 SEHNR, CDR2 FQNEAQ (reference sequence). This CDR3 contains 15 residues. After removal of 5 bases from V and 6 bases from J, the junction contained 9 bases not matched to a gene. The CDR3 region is CASSPPTGPDEKLFF. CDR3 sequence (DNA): TGTGCCAGCAGCCCACCGACAGGGCCAGATGAAAAACTGTTTTTT.

In nucleotides, the CDR3 is TGCGCCAGCAGCCAAGCCCCAACTAATGAAAAACTGTTTTTT. Amino acid sequence: CASSQAPTNEKLFF. The genes are TRBV4-1 and TRBJ1-4, with D uncertain. Germline V gene lookup returns CDR1 MGHRA and CDR2 YSYEKL. The CDR3 sequence is 14 residues long. With 1 base removed from V and 0 bases from J, the gap between germline ends came to 3 bases.

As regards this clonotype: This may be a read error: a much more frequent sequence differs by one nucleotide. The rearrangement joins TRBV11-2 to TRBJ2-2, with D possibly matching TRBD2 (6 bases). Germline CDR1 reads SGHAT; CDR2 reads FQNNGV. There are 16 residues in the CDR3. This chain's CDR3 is CASSRGGLANTGEPFF. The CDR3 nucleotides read TGTGCCAGCAGCCGTGGTGGCCTAGCGAACACCGGGGAGCCGTTTTTT.

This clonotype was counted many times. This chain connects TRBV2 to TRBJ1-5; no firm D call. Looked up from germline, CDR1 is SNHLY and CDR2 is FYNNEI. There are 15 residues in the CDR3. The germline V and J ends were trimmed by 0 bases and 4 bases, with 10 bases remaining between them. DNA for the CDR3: TGTGCCAGCAGTGAAGCCGGGGAAATGAATCAGCCCCAGCATTTT. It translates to CASSEAGEMNQPQHF.

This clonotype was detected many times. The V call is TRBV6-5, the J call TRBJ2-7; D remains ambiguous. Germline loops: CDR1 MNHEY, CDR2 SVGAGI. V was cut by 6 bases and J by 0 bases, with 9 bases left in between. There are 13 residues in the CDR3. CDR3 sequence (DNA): TGTGCCAGCAGCCGTGGGCACTCCTACGAGCAGTACTTC. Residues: CASSRGHSYEQYF.

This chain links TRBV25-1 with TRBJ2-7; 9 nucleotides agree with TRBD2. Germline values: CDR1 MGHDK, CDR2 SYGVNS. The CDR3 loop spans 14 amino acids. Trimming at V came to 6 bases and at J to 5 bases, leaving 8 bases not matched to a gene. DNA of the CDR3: TGTGCCAGCAGCCCCGGGACTAGCTTCCACGAGCAGTACTTC. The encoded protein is CASSPGTSFHEQYF.

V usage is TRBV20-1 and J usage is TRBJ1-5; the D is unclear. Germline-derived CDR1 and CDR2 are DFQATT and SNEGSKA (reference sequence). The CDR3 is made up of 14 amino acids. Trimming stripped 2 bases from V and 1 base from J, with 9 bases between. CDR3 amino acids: CSARIATSNQPQHF. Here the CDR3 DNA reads TGCAGTGCTAGAATAGCGACAAGCAATCAGCCCCAGCATTTT.

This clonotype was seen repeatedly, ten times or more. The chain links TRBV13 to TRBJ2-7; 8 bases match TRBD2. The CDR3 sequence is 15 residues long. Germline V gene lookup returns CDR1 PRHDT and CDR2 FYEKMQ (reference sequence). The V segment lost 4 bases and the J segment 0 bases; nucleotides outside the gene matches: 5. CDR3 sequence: CASSSRGGSSYEQYF. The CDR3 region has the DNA TGTGCCAGCAGCTCCCGGGGGGGTAGCTCCTACGAGCAGTACTTC.

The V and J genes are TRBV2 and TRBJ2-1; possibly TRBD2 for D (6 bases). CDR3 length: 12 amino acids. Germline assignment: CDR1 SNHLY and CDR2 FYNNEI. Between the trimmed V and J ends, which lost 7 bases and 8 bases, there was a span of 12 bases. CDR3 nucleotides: TGTGCCAGCACGGCGGGAAGAGATGAGCAGTTCTTC. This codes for CASTAGRDEQFF.

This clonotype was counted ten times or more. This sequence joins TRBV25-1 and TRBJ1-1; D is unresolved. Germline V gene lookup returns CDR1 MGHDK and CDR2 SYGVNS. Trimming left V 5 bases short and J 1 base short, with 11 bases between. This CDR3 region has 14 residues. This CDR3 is CASSPKWTNTEAFF. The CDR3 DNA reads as TGTGCCAGCAGTCCCAAGTGGACGAACACTGAAGCTTTCTTT.

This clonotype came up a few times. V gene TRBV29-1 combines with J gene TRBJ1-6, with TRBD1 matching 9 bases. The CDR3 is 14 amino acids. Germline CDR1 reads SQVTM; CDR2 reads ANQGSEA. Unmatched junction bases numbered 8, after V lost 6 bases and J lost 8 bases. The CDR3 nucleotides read TGCAGCGTCGCTACAGGGGGCAGGGATTCACCCCTCCACTTT. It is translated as CSVATGGRDSPLHF.

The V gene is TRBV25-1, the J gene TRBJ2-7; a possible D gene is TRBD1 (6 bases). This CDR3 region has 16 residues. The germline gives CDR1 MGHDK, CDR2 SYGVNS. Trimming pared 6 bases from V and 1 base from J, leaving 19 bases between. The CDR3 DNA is TGTGCCAGCAGCCGGCCGTACGGGACACAGTCCTACGAGCAGTACTTC. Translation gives CASSRPYGTQSYEQYF.

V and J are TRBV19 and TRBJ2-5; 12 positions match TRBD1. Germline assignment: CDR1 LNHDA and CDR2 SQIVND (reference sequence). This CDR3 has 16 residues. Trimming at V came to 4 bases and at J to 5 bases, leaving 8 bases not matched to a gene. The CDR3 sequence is CASSNNRDRGLETQYF. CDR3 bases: TGTGCCAGTAGTAATAATAGGGACAGGGGGCTGGAGACCCAGTACTTC.

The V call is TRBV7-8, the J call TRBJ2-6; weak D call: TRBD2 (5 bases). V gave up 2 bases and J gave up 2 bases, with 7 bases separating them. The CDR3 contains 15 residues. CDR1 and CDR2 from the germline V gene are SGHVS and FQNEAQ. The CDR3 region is CASSLTGAGANVLTF. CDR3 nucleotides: TGTGCCAGCAGCTTAACCGGGGCTGGGGCCAACGTCCTGACTTTC.

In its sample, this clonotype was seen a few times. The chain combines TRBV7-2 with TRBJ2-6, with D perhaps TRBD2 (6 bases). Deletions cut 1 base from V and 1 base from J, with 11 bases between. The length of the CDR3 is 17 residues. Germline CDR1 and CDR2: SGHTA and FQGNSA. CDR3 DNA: TGTGCCAGCAGCTTAGACGCGGCGGGATCTGGGGCCAACGTCCTGACTTTC. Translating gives CASSLDAAGSGANVLTF.

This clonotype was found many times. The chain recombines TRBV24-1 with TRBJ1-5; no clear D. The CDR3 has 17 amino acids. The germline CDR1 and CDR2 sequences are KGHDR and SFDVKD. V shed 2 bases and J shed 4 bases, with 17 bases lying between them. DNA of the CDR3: TGTGCCACCAGTGATTCGGAAGTGTTTAATCGGAATCAGCCCCAGCATTTT. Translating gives CATSDSEVFNRNQPQHF.

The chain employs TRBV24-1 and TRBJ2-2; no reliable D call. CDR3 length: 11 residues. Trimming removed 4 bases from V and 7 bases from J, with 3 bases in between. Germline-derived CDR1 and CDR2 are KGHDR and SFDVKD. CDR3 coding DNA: TGTGCCACCAGTGACATCGGGGAGCTGTTTTTT. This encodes CATSDIGELFF.

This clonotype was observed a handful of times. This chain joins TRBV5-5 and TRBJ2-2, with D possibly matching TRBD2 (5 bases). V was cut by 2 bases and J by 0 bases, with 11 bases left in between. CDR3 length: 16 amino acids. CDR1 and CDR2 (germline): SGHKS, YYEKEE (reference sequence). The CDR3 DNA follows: TGTGCCAGCAGCTTAATTCCAGCGGCGAACACCGGGGAGCTGTTTTTT. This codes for CASSLIPAANTGELFF.

The DNA of the CDR3 is TGCGCCAGCAGCTTGTACAGGGGCTCATTAAGCACAGATACGCAGTATTTT. Amino acid sequence: CASSLYRGSLSTDTQYF. The V and J genes are TRBV5-1 and TRBJ2-3, with TRBD1 identical over 7 bases. The V gene end was trimmed by 1 base and the J gene end by 0 bases; junction bases not matched to a gene: 8. This CDR3 comprises 17 residues. The germline V gene has CDR1 SGHRS and CDR2 YFSETQ.

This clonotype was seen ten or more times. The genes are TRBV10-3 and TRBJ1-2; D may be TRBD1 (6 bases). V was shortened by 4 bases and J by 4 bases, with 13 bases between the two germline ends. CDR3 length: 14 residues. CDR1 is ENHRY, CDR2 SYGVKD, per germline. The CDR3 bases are TGTGCCATCAGTGCCCCGCCAGGGGCCTATGGCTACACCTTC. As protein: CAISAPPGAYGYTF.

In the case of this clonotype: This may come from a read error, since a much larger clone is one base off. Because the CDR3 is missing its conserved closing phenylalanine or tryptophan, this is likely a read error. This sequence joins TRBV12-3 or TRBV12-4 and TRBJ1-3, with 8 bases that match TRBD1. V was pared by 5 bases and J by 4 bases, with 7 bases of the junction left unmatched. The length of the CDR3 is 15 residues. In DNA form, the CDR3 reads TGTGCCAGCAGTCTCACAGGGGGAGGAGGAAACACCATATATTCT. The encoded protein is CASSLTGGGGNTIYS.